This TCR beta chain was captured by sequencing in a study of memory CD4+ T cells and cytomegalovirus serostatus. Whole-study context: Of the healthy Belgian adults, roughly ten were CMV seropositive and more than 20 seronegative.

The sort gate was single viable CD3+CD4+CD8-CD45RO+ cells for memory CD4+ T cells. This clone was counted once. As processed by the authors: Out-of-frame sequences were removed, leaving about 2.2 million distinct TCRbeta sequences. Generated by immunoSEQ multiplex PCR, the TCRdb table keeps only in-frame clones and is missing some. The V and J calls and clone size come from that table; D and trimming were worked out from the DNA. Here the sample spans under 55,000 clones, roughly 72% being singletons. The source of this sequence is an adult in good health and CMV-seronegative. The sequenced sample consisted of memory CD4+ T cells from blood.

As DNA, the CDR3 is TGTGCCTGGTGGAGAACCGAAGGGAATTCACCCCTCCACTTT. Amino acid sequence: CAWWRTEGNSPLHF. This chain connects TRBV30 to TRBJ1-6, with D unresolved. The CDR3 contains 14 residues. The V gene's germline CDR1 is GTSNPN and CDR2 SVGIG (reference sequence). Trimming took 5 bases from V and 7 from J, leaving 15 bases between them.